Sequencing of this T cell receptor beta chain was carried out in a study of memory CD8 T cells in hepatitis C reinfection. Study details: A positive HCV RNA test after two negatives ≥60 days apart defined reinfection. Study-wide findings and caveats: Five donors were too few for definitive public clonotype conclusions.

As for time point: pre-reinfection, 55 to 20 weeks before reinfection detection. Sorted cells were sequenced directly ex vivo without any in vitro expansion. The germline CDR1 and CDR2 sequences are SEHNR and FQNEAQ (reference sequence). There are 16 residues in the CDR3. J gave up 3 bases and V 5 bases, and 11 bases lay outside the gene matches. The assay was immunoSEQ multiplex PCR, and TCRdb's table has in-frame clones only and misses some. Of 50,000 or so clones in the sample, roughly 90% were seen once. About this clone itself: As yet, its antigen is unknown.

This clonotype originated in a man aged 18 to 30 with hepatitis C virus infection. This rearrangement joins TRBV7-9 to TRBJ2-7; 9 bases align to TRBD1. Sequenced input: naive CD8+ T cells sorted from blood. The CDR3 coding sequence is TGTGCCAGCAGCCCGTACGGGACAGGGCCCAACTACGAGCAGTACTTC. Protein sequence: CASSPYGTGPNYEQYF.